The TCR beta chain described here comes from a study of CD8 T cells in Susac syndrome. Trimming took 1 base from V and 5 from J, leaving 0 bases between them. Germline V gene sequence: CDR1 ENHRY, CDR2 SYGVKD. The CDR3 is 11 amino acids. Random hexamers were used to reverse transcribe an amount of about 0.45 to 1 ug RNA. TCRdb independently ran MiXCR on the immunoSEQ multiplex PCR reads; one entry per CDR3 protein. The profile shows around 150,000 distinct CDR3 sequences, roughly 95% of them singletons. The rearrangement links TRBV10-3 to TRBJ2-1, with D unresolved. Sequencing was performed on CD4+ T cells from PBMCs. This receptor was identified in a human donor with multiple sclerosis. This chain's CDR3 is CAISEYNEQFF. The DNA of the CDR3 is TGTGCCATCAGTGAGTACAATGAGCAGTTCTTC.